This is a list of T cell receptor beta chains from one sample in a study of CD8 T cells in ankylosing spondylitis. TCRdb ran MiXCR on the 5' RACE reads and lists one entry per CDR3 protein. The table shows 800,000 to 900,000 distinct CDR3 sequences, with 10% to 15% occurring only once. The sample taken for sequencing was blood, either unsorted or a sorted T cell fraction (not recorded which). Receptors were obtained from a male donor with ankylosing spondylitis. The CDR3 runs from the conserved cysteine through the conserved F or W. D genes are given only for firm matches. Size is stated for part of the rows, as once, few or many counts, or as a class when the clone is expanded.

D gene | J gene | V gene | clone size | CDR3 protein | CDR3 DNA
TRBD1 | TRBJ1-5 | TRBV28 | few | CASSLPGGANQPQHF | TGTGCCAGCAGCTTACCAGGGGGTGCGAATCAGCCCCAGCATTTT
- | TRBJ2-7 | TRBV27 | few | CATRRQAGDEQYF | TGTGCCACCCGGCGACAGGCCGGGGACGAGCAGTACTTC
- | TRBJ1-1 | TRBV10-3 | - | CAISVGLGNTEAFF | TGTGCCATCAGTGTCGGTCTGGGAAACACTGAAGCTTTCTTT
- | TRBJ1-2 | TRBV6-5 | - | CASSYGGAGYGYTF | TGTGCCAGCAGTTACGGGGGCGCCGGCTATGGCTACACCTTC
TRBD1 | TRBJ1-1 | TRBV5-1 | many | CASSLGDRGAEAFF | TGCGCCAGCAGCTTGGGAGACAGGGGGGCTGAAGCTTTCTTT
- | TRBJ1-2 | TRBV29-1 | - | CSGEVIGDRGYGYTF | TGCAGCGGGGAAGTAATTGGGGATCGCGGCTATGGCTACACCTTC
- | TRBJ2-5 | TRBV18 | - | CASSPDLDLQETQYF | TGTGCCAGCTCACCTGATCTGGACCTCCAAGAGACCCAGTACTTC
- | TRBJ1-4 | TRBV4-3 | - | CASSQDYWGALSINEKLFF | TGCGCCAGCAGCCAAGATTACTGGGGGGCGCTTTCAATTAATGAAAAACTGTTTTTT
- | TRBJ2-5 | TRBV29-1 | - | CSVVGRPAQETQYF | TGCAGCGTTGTGGGTCGGCCAGCTCAAGAGACCCAGTACTTC
TRBD1 | TRBJ2-1 | TRBV12-3/TRBV12-4 | - | CASRGQVGYNEQFF | TGTGCCAGCAGGGGACAGGTGGGTTACAATGAGCAGTTCTTC
- | TRBJ2-7 | TRBV5-5 | - | CASSLRLYEQYF | TGTGCCAGCAGCTTACGACTCTACGAGCAGTACTTC
TRBD1 | TRBJ2-7 | TRBV27 | few | CASSSPSGTGGYEQYF | TGTGCCAGCAGTTCTCCCTCCGGGACAGGGGGCTACGAGCAGTACTTC
- | TRBJ2-3 | TRBV6-5 | few | CASSYSLEEGATDTQYF | TGTGCCAGCAGTTACAGTCTTGAGGAGGGGGCCACAGATACGCAGTATTTT
- | TRBJ2-5 | TRBV5-1 | few | CASSPRQLLETQYF | TGCGCCAGCAGCCCGAGACAACTACTGGAGACCCAGTACTTC
- | TRBJ2-7 | TRBV3-1 | few | CASSRGPMGEQYF | TGTGCCAGCAGTCGGGGCCCAATGGGCGAGCAGTACTTC
TRBD1 | TRBJ1-5 | TRBV6-1 | many | CASSLQGRMGNQPQHF | TGTGCCAGCAGCCTACAGGGGAGGATGGGCAATCAGCCCCAGCATTTT
- | TRBJ2-7 | TRBV7-2 | - | CASRPDRPSYEQYF | TGTGCCAGCAGACCTGACAGGCCGTCCTACGAGCAGTACTTC
- | TRBJ1-6 | TRBV6-1 | - | CASSRTDGSYNSPLHF | TGTGCCAGCAGTCGGACGGACGGGTCCTATAATTCACCCCTCCACTTT
- | TRBJ1-2 | TRBV29-1 | - | CSVTSNVENYGYTF | TGCAGCGTTACCTCAAACGTTGAGAACTATGGCTACACCTTC
- | TRBJ1-2 | TRBV5-1 | few | CASSTGEKHGYTF | TGCGCCAGCAGCACTGGAGAGAAGCACGGCTACACCTTC
- | TRBJ1-5 | TRBV6-1 | - | CASSELGRGRNQPQHF | TGTGCCAGCAGTGAATTAGGAAGGGGACGCAATCAGCCCCAGCATTTT
- | TRBJ1-1 | TRBV3-1 | - | CASGVTGLAFF | TGTGCCAGCGGGGTAACAGGGTTGGCTTTCTTT
TRBD1 | TRBJ1-5 | TRBV20-1 | - | CSVGGQGIQPQHF | TGCAGTGTTGGGGGACAGGGGATTCAGCCCCAGCATTTT
TRBD1 | TRBJ1-2 | TRBV4-3 | - | CASSQGAPGQGYGYTF | TGCGCCAGCAGCCAAGGCGCCCCGGGACAGGGTTACGGCTACACCTTC
- | TRBJ2-2 | TRBV28 | - | CGCSTGNTGELFF | TGTGGATGTTCGACGGGGAACACCGGGGAGCTGTTTTTT
- | TRBJ1-1 | TRBV20-1 | many | CSARKGMDTEAFF | TGCAGTGCTAGAAAGGGAATGGACACTGAAGCTTTCTTT
- | TRBJ1-1 | TRBV7-2 | few | CASSLSRTAPDTEAFF | TGTGCCAGCAGCTTATCGAGGACTGCCCCGGACACTGAAGCTTTCTTT
- | TRBJ2-7 | TRBV6-5 | many | CASSYGGWVYF | TGTGCCAGCAGTTACGGTGGCTGGGTCTACTTC
- | TRBJ2-7 | TRBV29-1 | few | CSVGGVSYEQYF | TGCAGCGTTGGGGGGGTCTCCTACGAGCAGTACTTC
- | TRBJ1-2 | TRBV12-3/TRBV12-4 | few | CASSFPGRNNYGYTF | TGTGCCAGCAGTTTCCCGGGACGGAATAACTATGGCTACACCTTC
- | TRBJ1-5 | TRBV10-1 | few | CASSERAEGSNQPQHF | TGCGCCAGCAGTGAGCGTGCGGAGGGCAGCAATCAGCCCCAGCATTTT